The source of this T cell receptor beta chain is a study of control samples from healthy donors and cancer patients. The CDR3 has 14 residues. The germline V gene has CDR1 MNHEY and CDR2 SMNVEV (reference sequence). V was clipped by 4 bases and J by 3 bases, with 12 bases between them. TCRdb keeps only in-frame clones here, not all; method: immunoSEQ multiplex PCR. The sample consists of around 68,000 clones, approximately 88% of them appearing once. This TCR was sampled from a woman between 45 and 60 years old with lung cancer. Sequencing input: PBMCs. J is TRBJ1-1 and V is TRBV27, with a possible D match to TRBD1 (5 bases). The CDR3 DNA sequence: TGTGCCAGCAGTTATGGAGGGGTCCACACTGAAGCTTTCTTT. Translation: CASSYGGVHTEAFF.